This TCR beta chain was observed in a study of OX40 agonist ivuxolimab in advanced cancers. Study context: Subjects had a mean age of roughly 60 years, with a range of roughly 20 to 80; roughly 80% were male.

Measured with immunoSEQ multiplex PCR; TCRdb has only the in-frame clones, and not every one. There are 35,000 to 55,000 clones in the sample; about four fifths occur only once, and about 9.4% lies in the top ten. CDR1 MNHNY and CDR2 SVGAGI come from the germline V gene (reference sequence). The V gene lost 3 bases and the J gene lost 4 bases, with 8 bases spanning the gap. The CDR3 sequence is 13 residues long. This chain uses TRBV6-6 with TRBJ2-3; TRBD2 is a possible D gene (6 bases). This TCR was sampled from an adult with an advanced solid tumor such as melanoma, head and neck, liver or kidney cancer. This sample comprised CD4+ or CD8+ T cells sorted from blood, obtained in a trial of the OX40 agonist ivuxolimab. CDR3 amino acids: CASSYWGADTQYF. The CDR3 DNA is TGTGCCAGCAGTTATTGGGGGGCAGATACGCAGTATTTT.